Below, one T cell receptor beta chain is given with its context. Its antigen is unknown. This specimen comes from a study of T cell responses to AZD1222 COVID-19 vaccine. Study findings and constraints: Donors, mostly white British, included more females; clonal diversity was possibly underestimated.

Germline V gives CDR1 MNHEY, CDR2 SVGAGI. This CDR3 is built from 12 residues. Trimming removed 5 bases from V and 5 bases from J, with 9 bases in between. Assay: immunoSEQ multiplex PCR; the TCRdb copy retains only in-frame clones and omits some. The sample holds some 140,000 clones; around 90% are singletons and the top ten take under 2.5%. Specimen: peripheral blood, collected on day 0 of AZD1222 vaccination. V gene TRBV6-5 combines with J gene TRBJ1-2, with D maybe TRBD1 (6 bases). The TCR comes from an adult in good health. The CDR3 nucleotides are TGTGCCAGCAGTCCCGGGACATATGGCTACACCTTC. This codes for CASSPGTYGYTF.